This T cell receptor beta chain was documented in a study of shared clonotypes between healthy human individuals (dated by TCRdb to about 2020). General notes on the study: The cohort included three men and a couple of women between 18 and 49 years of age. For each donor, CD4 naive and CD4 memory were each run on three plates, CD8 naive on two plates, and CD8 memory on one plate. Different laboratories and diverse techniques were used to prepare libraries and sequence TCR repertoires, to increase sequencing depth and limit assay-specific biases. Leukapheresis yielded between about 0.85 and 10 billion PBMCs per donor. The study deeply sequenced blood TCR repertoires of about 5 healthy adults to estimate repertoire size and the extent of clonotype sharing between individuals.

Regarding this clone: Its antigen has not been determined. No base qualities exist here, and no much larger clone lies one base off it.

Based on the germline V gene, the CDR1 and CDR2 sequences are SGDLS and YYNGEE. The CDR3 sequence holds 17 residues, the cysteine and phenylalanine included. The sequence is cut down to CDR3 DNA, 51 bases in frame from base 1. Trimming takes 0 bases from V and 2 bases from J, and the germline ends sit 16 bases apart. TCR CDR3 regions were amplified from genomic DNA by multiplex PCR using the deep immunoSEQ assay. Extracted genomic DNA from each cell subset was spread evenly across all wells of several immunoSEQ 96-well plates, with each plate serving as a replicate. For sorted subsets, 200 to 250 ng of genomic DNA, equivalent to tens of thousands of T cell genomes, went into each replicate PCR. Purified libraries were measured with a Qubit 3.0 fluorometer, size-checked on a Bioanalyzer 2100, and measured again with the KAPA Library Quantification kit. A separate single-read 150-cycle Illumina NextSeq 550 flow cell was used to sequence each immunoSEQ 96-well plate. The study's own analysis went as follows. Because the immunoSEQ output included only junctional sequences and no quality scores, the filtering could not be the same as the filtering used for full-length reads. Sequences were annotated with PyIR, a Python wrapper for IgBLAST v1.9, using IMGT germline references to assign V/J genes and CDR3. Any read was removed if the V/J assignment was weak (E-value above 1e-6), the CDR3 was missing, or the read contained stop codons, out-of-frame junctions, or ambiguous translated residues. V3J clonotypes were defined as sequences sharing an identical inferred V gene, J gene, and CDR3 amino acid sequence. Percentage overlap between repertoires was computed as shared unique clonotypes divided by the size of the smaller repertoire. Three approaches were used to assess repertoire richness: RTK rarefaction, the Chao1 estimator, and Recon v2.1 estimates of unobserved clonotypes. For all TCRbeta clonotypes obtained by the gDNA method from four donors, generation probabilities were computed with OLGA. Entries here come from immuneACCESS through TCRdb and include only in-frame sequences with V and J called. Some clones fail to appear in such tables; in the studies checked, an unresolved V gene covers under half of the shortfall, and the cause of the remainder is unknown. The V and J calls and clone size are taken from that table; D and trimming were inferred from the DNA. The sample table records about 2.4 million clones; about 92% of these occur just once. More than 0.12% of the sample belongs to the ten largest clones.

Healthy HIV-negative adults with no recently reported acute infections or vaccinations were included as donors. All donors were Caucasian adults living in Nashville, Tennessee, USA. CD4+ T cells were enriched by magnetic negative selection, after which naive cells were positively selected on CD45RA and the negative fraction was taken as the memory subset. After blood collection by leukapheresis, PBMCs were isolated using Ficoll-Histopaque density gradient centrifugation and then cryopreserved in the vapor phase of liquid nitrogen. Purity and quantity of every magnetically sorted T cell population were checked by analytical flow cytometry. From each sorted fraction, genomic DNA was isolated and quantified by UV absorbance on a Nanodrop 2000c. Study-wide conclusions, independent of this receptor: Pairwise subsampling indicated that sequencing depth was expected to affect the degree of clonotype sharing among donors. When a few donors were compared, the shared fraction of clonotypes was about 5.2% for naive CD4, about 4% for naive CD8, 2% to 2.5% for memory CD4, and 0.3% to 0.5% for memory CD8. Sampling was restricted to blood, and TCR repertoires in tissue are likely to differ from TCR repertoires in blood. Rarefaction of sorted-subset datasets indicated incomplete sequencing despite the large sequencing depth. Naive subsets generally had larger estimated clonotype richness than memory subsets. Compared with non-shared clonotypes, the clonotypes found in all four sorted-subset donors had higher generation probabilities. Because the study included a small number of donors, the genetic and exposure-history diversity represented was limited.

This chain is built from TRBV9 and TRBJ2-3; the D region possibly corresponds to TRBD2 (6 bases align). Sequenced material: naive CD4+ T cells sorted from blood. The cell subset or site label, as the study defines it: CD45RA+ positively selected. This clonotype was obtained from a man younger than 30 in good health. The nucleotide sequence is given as TGTGCCAGCAGCGTAGGGCCCCCTTCGGGAGACACAGATACGCAGTATTTT. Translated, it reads CASSVGPPSGDTDTQYF.